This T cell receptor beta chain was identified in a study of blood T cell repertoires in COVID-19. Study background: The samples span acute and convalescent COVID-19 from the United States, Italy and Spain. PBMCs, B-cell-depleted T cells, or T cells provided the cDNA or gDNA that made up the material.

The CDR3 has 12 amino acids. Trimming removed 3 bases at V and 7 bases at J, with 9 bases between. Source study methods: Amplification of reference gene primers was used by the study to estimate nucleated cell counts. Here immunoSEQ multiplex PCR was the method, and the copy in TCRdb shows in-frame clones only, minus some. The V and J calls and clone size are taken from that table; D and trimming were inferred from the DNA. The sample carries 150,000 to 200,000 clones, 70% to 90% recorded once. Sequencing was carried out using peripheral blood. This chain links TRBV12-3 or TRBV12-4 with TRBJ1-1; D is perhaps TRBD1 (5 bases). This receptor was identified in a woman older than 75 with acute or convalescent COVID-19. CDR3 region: CASSLTVFEAFF. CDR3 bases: TGTGCCAGCAGTTTGACAGTCTTTGAAGCTTTCTTT.